The 30 T cell receptor beta chains presented below share a single source sample, sequenced in a study of response to subunit inactivated influenza vaccine. TCRdb analysed the RT-PCR reads with MiXCR anew, one entry per CDR3 protein. The data contain around 180,000 distinct CDR3 sequences, around 9.2% of them seen just once; the ten biggest clones take up under 13%. This sample comprised non-naive T cells sorted from PBMCs, obtained on the day of vaccination. Every receptor here comes from a man in his fifties or sixties who received an inactivated influenza vaccine.

The rearrangement links TRBV25-1 to TRBJ2-7, with TRBD2 identical over 12 bases. CDR3 length: 17 amino acids. J lost 3 bases, V lost 1 base, and 7 bases had no gene match. Germline loops: CDR1 MGHDK, CDR2 SYGVNS. The CDR3 loop reads CASSESVTGLAGYEQYF. The CDR3 DNA follows: TGTGCCAGCAGTGAATCCGTGACGGGACTAGCGGGCTACGAGCAGTACTTC.

This clonotype came up many times. The genes are TRBV7-9 and TRBJ2-5; D might be TRBD1 or TRBD2, each matching 5 bases. Trimming cost V 5 bases and J 2 bases, with 18 bases left between them. The CDR3 length is 16 residues. CDR1 SEHNR and CDR2 FQNEAQ come from the germline V gene (reference sequence). For the CDR3, the DNA is TGTGCCAGCAGCGCCGCGTCCGGGACGGGACAAGAGACCCAGTACTTC. This codes for CASSAASGTGQETQYF.

This clonotype was counted at least ten times. The chain links TRBV5-1 to TRBJ2-2; 8 positions agree with TRBD1. Germline V gene sequence: CDR1 SGHRS, CDR2 YFSETQ. The ends lost 6 bases at V and 5 bases at J; junction bases unmatched: 6. CDR3 length: 14 amino acids. CDR3 residues: CASKAGGQTGELFF. CDR3 bases: TGCGCCAGCAAGGCAGGGGGCCAAACCGGGGAGCTGTTTTTT.

The chain links TRBV27 to TRBJ1-3; D is unclear. This CDR3 spans 17 amino acids. Germline-derived CDR1 and CDR2 are MNHEY and SMNVEV (reference sequence). Deletions cut 0 bases from V and 1 base from J, with 13 bases between. CDR3 bases: TGTGCCAGCAGTTTATCCCTCCACAGTTTATCTGGAAACACCATATATTTT. It yields the protein CASSLSLHSLSGNTIYF.

This chain connects TRBV14 to TRBJ2-5, with D uncertain. The CDR3 is 14 amino acids. The germline V gene encodes CDR1 SGHDN and CDR2 FVKESK. V was trimmed by 4 bases and J by 5 bases, leaving 14 bases between them. The CDR3 loop reads CASSRRLEGETQYF. DNA for the CDR3: TGTGCCAGCAGCCGGCGACTGGAAGGGGAGACCCAGTACTTC.

The chain uses TRBV2 and TRBJ2-3; 8 bases align to TRBD2. This CDR3 has 12 amino acids. The germline gives CDR1 SNHLY, CDR2 FYNNEI. CDR3 coding DNA: TGTGCTGGAGCGGGGGACTCAGATACGCAGTATTTT. Translated, it gives CAGAGDSDTQYF.

This sequence joins TRBV20-1 and TRBJ2-3; 7 bases map to TRBD1. V trimming: 0 bases; J trimming: 2 bases; junction bases outside the gene matches: 17. CDR3 size: 19 residues. Germline V CDR1 and CDR2: DFQATT, SNEGSKA (reference sequence). CDR3 sequence: CSARDLQDRKETNTDTQYF. CDR3 coding DNA: TGCAGTGCTAGAGATCTTCAGGACAGGAAGGAAACTAACACAGATACGCAGTATTTT.

This clonotype was observed many times. The chain carries TRBV5-1 and TRBJ2-5, with 9 bases fitting TRBD2. This CDR3 has 17 residues. The V and J ends lost 4 bases and 5 bases, in that order; junction bases with no gene match: 15. Germline assignment: CDR1 SGHRS and CDR2 YFSETQ. CDR3 in amino acids: CASSARLTSGLEETQYF. The CDR3 DNA is TGCGCCAGCAGCGCCCGATTGACTAGCGGCTTAGAGGAGACCCAGTACTTC. The whole variable domain, remainder taken from reference TRBV5-1 and TRBJ2-5, is KAGVTQTPRYLIKTRGQQVTLSCSPISGHRSVSWYQQTPGQGLQFLFEYFSETQRNKGNFPGRFSGRQFSNSRSEMNVSTLELGDSALYLCASSARLTSGLEETQYFGPGTRLLVL.

In this sample, this clonotype turned up a few times. The chain uses TRBV11-2 and TRBJ1-1; tentative D call: TRBD1 (5 bases). Germline V gene sequence: CDR1 SGHAT, CDR2 FQNNGV. V was cut by 1 base and J by 0 bases, with 18 bases left in between. CDR3 length: 18 residues. The CDR3 protein is CASSLVALSDTLNTEAFF. CDR3 in DNA: TGTGCCAGCAGCTTAGTTGCCCTTTCGGACACCCTGAACACTGAAGCTTTCTTT.

Only a few counts were recorded for this clonotype. The chain links TRBV6-1 to TRBJ2-1; 10 bases agree with TRBD2. Trimming at V came to 3 bases and at J to 1 base, leaving 6 bases not matched to a gene. The CDR3 spans 17 residues. Per the germline V gene, CDR1 is MNHNS and CDR2 is SASEGT. The DNA for the CDR3 is TGTGCCAGCAGTGATAGAGCGGGAGGGCTTTCCTACAATGAGCAGTTCTTC. It yields the protein CASSDRAGGLSYNEQFF.

The chain recombines TRBV19 with TRBJ2-6; a possible D gene is TRBD1 (6 bases). The CDR3 spans 18 residues. CDR1 and CDR2 (germline): LNHDA, SQIVND (reference sequence). V lost 5 bases to trimming and J lost 0 bases, with 17 bases between them. In nucleotides, the CDR3 is TGTGCCAGTAGTCCCATGAGGGGACAACGCTCTGGGGCCAACGTCCTGACTTTC. Protein sequence: CASSPMRGQRSGANVLTF.

The chain employs TRBV4-2 and TRBJ1-1, with TRBD1 matching over 10 bases. Losses at the gene ends were 3 bases for V and 2 bases for J; bases not matched to a gene: 9. The CDR3 covers 17 residues. The V gene's germline CDR1 is LGHNA and CDR2 YNFKEQ. The CDR3 nucleotides are TGTGCCAGCAGCCAGGGAACTCGGACAGGGGGAAACACTGAAGCTTTCTTT. Residues: CASSQGTRTGGNTEAFF.

The V and J genes are TRBV28 and TRBJ1-6; 9 nucleotides agree with TRBD1. Losses at the gene ends were 5 bases for V and 14 bases for J; bases not matched to a gene: 13. CDR1 and CDR2 from the germline V gene are MDHEN and SYDVKM. The CDR3 sequence is 15 residues long. CDR3 coding DNA: TGTGCCAGCAGTCTAGCGGGACAGGGCCTTTTGACCCTCCACTTT. Translation gives CASSLAGQGLLTLHF.

This clonotype was observed at least ten times. The rearrangement uses TRBV2 and TRBJ1-2; the match to TRBD1 covers 8 bases. The CDR3 is 14 residues long. V lost 6 bases to trimming and J lost 4 bases; unmatched junction nucleotides: 7. From germline, CDR1 is SNHLY and CDR2 FYNNEI. For the CDR3, the DNA is TGTGCCAGCAGGATGGGACAGGCGACCTATGGCTACACCTTC. It specifies CASRMGQATYGYTF.

This sequence joins TRBV20-1 and TRBJ2-3; D is unclear. The CDR3 extends over 16 amino acids. V lost 7 bases to trimming and J lost 4 bases, with 24 bases between them. Germline values: CDR1 DFQATT, CDR2 SNEGSKA (reference sequence). CDR3 DNA: TGCAGTGACCACCGGTACGCCCCGGGTGTCCCAGATACGCAGTATTTT. It translates to CSDHRYAPGVPDTQYF.

This clonotype was detected many times. This chain joins TRBV20-1 and TRBJ2-1; TRBD2 matches at 10 bases. V lost 3 bases and J lost 5; bases outside the gene matches: 4. CDR1 DFQATT and CDR2 SNEGSKA come from the germline V gene (reference sequence). This CDR3 has 14 amino acids. CDR3 sequence reads: CSASQAGGNNEQFF. DNA of the CDR3: TGCAGTGCTAGCCAAGCGGGAGGGAACAATGAGCAGTTCTTC.

Here the CDR3 DNA reads TGTGCCAGCGGCCAAGGCACTGAAGCTTTCTTT. Translation gives CASGQGTEAFF. V and J are TRBV7-8 and TRBJ1-1; D is unresolved. From germline, CDR1 is SGHVS and CDR2 FQNEAQ. The CDR3 consists of 11 residues. V lost 8 bases to trimming and J lost 4 bases, with 8 bases between them.

The chain couples TRBV20-1 to TRBJ2-3, with a weak D call TRBD1 (6 bases). Trimming took 4 bases from V and 1 from J, leaving 15 bases between them. The CDR3 length is 15 residues. Germline values: CDR1 DFQATT, CDR2 SNEGSKA (reference sequence). As DNA, the CDR3 is TGCAGTGCTATGAACCCAGGGGCCCGCACAGATACGCAGTATTTT. Its translation: CSAMNPGARTDTQYF.

The table lists this clonotype with many counts. The chain combines TRBV6-1 with TRBJ2-3; TRBD2 matches 15 bases. The length of the CDR3 is 17 residues. V gave up 6 bases and J gave up 4 bases; unmatched junction bases: 8. CDR1 is MNHNS and CDR2 is SASEGT in the germline V gene. The CDR3 DNA follows: TGTGCCAGCAGCAGTGGGACTAGCGGGAGGAGGGCAGATACGCAGTATTTT. It is translated as CASSSGTSGRRADTQYF.

This clonotype was detected a few times. The chain couples TRBV5-6 to TRBJ2-1, with 7 bases that match TRBD2. Germline V gene data show CDR1 as SGHDT and CDR2 as YYEEEE. The CDR3 loop spans 16 amino acids. V shed 2 bases, J shed 4 bases, and the junction held 9 bases outside the gene matches. The CDR3 region has the DNA TGTGCCAGCAGCTTAGCTCGGCTAGCGGAATACAATGAGCAGTTCTTC. Encoded protein: CASSLARLAEYNEQFF.

The chain uses TRBV7-9 and TRBJ1-1; no definite D call. The CDR3 spans 15 residues. The germline CDR1 and CDR2 sequences are SEHNR and FQNEAQ (reference sequence). Trimming pared 3 bases from V and 0 bases from J, leaving 11 bases between. Written as DNA, the CDR3 is TGTGCCAGCAGCTTCGACGGTGACCTGAACACTGAAGCTTTCTTT. It is translated as CASSFDGDLNTEAFF.

This clonotype was seen more than once but under ten times. DNA of the CDR3: TGTGCCAGCAGGTCCGGCGGTAGCGGGGATTACAATGAGCAGTTCTTC. Translated, it gives CASRSGGSGDYNEQFF. This rearrangement joins TRBV28 to TRBJ2-1; TRBD2 agrees at 8 bases. The germline CDR1 and CDR2 sequences are MDHEN and SYDVKM. This CDR3 spans 16 amino acids. After removal of 6 bases from V and 4 bases from J, the junction contained 11 bases not matched to a gene.

This clonotype was counted only a few times. J is TRBJ2-6 and V is TRBV5-1; D possibly corresponds to TRBD1 (6 bases). V was pared by 4 bases and J by 2 bases, with 10 bases between. Germline V gene lookup returns CDR1 SGHRS and CDR2 YFSETQ. This CDR3 comprises 15 residues. CDR3 in DNA: TGCGCCAGCAGCCCTACAGGGACTGGGGCCAACGTCCTGACTTTC. Translating it yields CASSPTGTGANVLTF.

This clonotype was counted a single time. A read error may produce the germline difference seen at one junction end. CDR3 protein: CASSQETGRSFSGANVLIF. The CDR3 coding sequence is TGCGCCAGCAGCCAAGAGACGGGGCGGAGTTTCTCTGGGGCCAACGTCCTGATTTTC. This chain joins TRBV4-3 and TRBJ2-6; the D call may be TRBD1 or TRBD2 (5 bases each). The CDR3 loop spans 19 amino acids. Per germline, CDR1 LGHNA and CDR2 YSLEER.

This clonotype has only a few counts. The chain joins TRBV29-1 to TRBJ2-5; 10 positions match TRBD1. After removal of 5 bases from V and 4 bases from J, the junction contained 10 bases not matched to a gene. In germline, CDR1 is SQVTM, CDR2 ANQGSEA. This CDR3 comprises 15 residues. The CDR3 nucleotides are TGCAGCGTTAGACAGGGGGCTAACCGTCGAGAGACCCAGTACTTC. It is translated as CSVRQGANRRETQYF.

The rearrangement uses TRBV20-1 and TRBJ1-2, with D possibly TRBD1 on 6 matching bases. The V gene's germline CDR1 is DFQATT and CDR2 SNEGSKA (reference sequence). This CDR3 contains 16 residues. The germline V and J ends were trimmed by 5 bases and 1 base, with 20 bases remaining between them. The CDR3, as DNA: TGCAGTGCTCGCTCCCTTGGGGACAAGAATAACTATGGCTACACCTTC. Translation gives CSARSLGDKNNYGYTF.

This clonotype showed up just a few times. This chain links TRBV27 with TRBJ2-7, with TRBD1 matching over 8 bases. The length of the CDR3 is 13 residues. Germline V gene data show CDR1 as MNHEY and CDR2 as SMNVEV (reference sequence). The ends lost 5 bases at V and 6 bases at J; junction bases unmatched: 6. The chain's CDR3 is CASSRDRGFEQYF. DNA for the CDR3: TGTGCCAGCAGTCGCGACAGGGGCTTCGAGCAGTACTTC.

This clonotype was seen ten or more times. J is TRBJ1-5 and V is TRBV7-2; D gene ambiguous. The germline V and J ends were trimmed by 1 base and 6 bases, with 7 bases remaining between them. CDR1 and CDR2 from the germline V gene are SGHTA and FQGNSA. There are 13 residues in the CDR3. The CDR3 here is CASSLDDRQPQHF. The CDR3 region has the DNA TGTGCCAGCAGCTTAGACGATCGTCAGCCCCAGCATTTT.

The rearrangement links TRBV3-1 to TRBJ1-4, with 7 bases that match TRBD1. CDR1 and CDR2 from the germline V gene are LGHDT and YNNKEL (reference sequence). The J segment lost 5 bases and the V segment lost 4 bases, leaving 7 bases of the junction unmatched. The CDR3 has 15 amino acids. CDR3 amino acids: CASSPYRGPNEKLFF. CDR3 nucleotides: TGTGCCAGCAGCCCCTACAGGGGCCCAAATGAAAAACTGTTTTTT.

On this clonotype itself: A clone one base away is much larger, so this may be a read error. The chain uses TRBV2 and TRBJ2-1; 9 bases are shared with TRBD2. Per the germline V gene, CDR1 is SNHLY and CDR2 is FYNNEI. The CDR3 runs 15 residues. CDR3 residues: CASSERAGGSNVQFF. The DNA for the CDR3 is TGTGCCAGCAGTGAAAGGGCGGGGGGGTCGAATGTGCAGTTCTTC.